Listed here are 24 T cell receptor beta chains from one sample, sequenced in a study of CD8 T cells in ankylosing spondylitis. Their target antigens are unknown. Findings and limits, study-wide: Among TCR beta sequences, a motif of about 8 highly homologous variants appeared characteristic of ankylosing spondylitis blood.

TCRdb re-analysed the 5' RACE reads in MiXCR, keeping a single row per CDR3 protein. This sample has approximately 400,000 distinct CDR3 sequences; 17% occur once, and the top ten carry around 0.92%. What was sequenced was blood, either unsorted or a sorted T cell fraction (not recorded which). These receptors all come from a male donor with ankylosing spondylitis.

This clonotype has a single count. This chain uses TRBV19 with TRBJ1-5; D is perhaps TRBD1 (6 bases). Germline V CDR1 and CDR2: LNHDA, SQIVND (reference sequence). The CDR3 has 16 residues. V gave up 4 bases and J gave up 1 base, with 14 bases separating them. The DNA of the CDR3 is TGTGCCAGTAGTAGCCCCGGGACATTAAGCAATCAGCCCCAGCATTTT. This sequence encodes CASSSPGTLSNQPQHF.

This clonotype showed up just a few times. CDR3 DNA: TGTGCCAGCAGCTTAGGGAACCTAGCGGGGGGCGTCAATGAGCAGTTCTTC. It yields the protein CASSLGNLAGGVNEQFF. The gene calls are TRBV7-2 and TRBJ2-1; 11 nucleotides agree with TRBD2. This CDR3 is 17 amino acids long. V lost 1 base to trimming and J lost 6 bases; unmatched junction nucleotides: 8. Germline assignment: CDR1 SGHTA and CDR2 FQGNSA.

This chain links TRBV20-1 with TRBJ1-1; perhaps TRBD1 as D (5 bases). The CDR3 length is 15 residues. Deletions cut 1 base from V and 2 bases from J, with 14 bases between. The germline V gene encodes CDR1 DFQATT and CDR2 SNEGSKA (reference sequence). CDR3 in DNA: TGCAGTGCTAGAGGCTACCGGGGGATAAACACTGAAGCTTTCTTT. Its protein is CSARGYRGINTEAFF.

This clonotype occurred a few times. The chain is built from TRBV2 and TRBJ2-2; D is unclear. Between the trimmed V and J ends, which lost 7 bases and 0 bases, there was a span of 6 bases. Germline CDR1 is SNHLY and CDR2 is FYNNEI. This CDR3 is built from 13 residues. The DNA for the CDR3 is TGTGCCAGCAAGTCCTCGAACACCGGGGAGCTGTTTTTT. It yields the protein CASKSSNTGELFF.

This clonotype appeared once. The chain couples TRBV6-1 to TRBJ2-7; the D gene is possibly TRBD1 (6 bases). Germline V lookup: CDR1 MNHNS, CDR2 SASEGT. V lost 0 bases and J 4 bases, leaving 13 bases between the germline ends. The CDR3 consists of 15 residues. The DNA of the CDR3 is TGTGCCAGCAGTGAAGCAACCAGGGGAAATTACGAGCAGTACTTC. This encodes CASSEATRGNYEQYF.

The V and J genes are TRBV5-6 and TRBJ2-2; no definite D call. Germline CDR1 is SGHDT and CDR2 is YYEEEE. V shed 4 bases and J shed 9 bases, with 22 bases lying between them. There are 16 residues in the CDR3. The CDR3 spells CASSLSLADTARELFF. For the CDR3, the DNA is TGTGCCAGCAGCCTCAGCCTGGCGGATACGGCCAGGGAGCTGTTTTTT.

The chain is built from TRBV20-1 and TRBJ1-2; TRBD1 aligns across 7 bases. V shed 5 bases and J 4 bases; nucleotides not matched to a gene: 10. The CDR3 length is 14 residues. Germline CDR1 is DFQATT and CDR2 is SNEGSKA (reference sequence). The CDR3: CSALRDSLSYGYTF. The CDR3 coding sequence is TGCAGTGCTCTCCGGGACAGTTTATCCTATGGCTACACCTTC.

The rearrangement joins TRBV10-3 to TRBJ1-6, with no clear D. This CDR3 is built from 14 residues. Trimming took 0 bases from V and 8 from J, leaving 8 bases between them. Germline V gene lookup returns CDR1 ENHRY and CDR2 SYGVKD. This CDR3 reads CAISESNGDSPLHF. The CDR3 DNA reads TGTGCCATCAGTGAGTCGAATGGGGATTCACCCCTCCACTTT.

The CDR3 loop reads CASSPQGKSGELFF. CDR3 in DNA: TGTGCCAGCAGCCCCCAGGGTAAATCCGGGGAGCTGTTTTTT. The chain employs TRBV3-1 and TRBJ2-2; D may be TRBD1 (5 bases). This CDR3 comprises 14 residues. Trimming shortened V by 4 bases and J by 6 bases, and 12 bases separated the two germline ends. CDR1 LGHDT and CDR2 YNNKEL come from the germline V gene (reference sequence).

J is TRBJ2-3 and V is TRBV4-1; possible D gene TRBD2, 6 bases. CDR3 length: 19 residues. V lost 4 bases and J 5 bases, leaving 28 bases between the germline ends. Germline CDR1 reads MGHRA; CDR2 reads YSYEKL. The CDR3 DNA is TGCGCCAGCAGCCTGGGCGGGACGAGACTAGGCCGTGGTGGAGATACGCAGTATTTT. Protein: CASSLGGTRLGRGGDTQYF.

This sequence joins TRBV20-1 and TRBJ1-4; 7 bases map to TRBD1. Germline V gene data show CDR1 as DFQATT and CDR2 as SNEGSKA (reference sequence). J lost 8 bases, V lost 6 bases, and 9 bases had no gene match. This CDR3 has 13 amino acids. This chain's CDR3 is CSAIQGIAEKLFF. In DNA, the CDR3 is TGCAGTGCGATACAGGGGATAGCAGAAAAACTGTTTTTT.

The genes are TRBV28 and TRBJ2-1; TRBD1 matches at 8 bases. Germline assignment: CDR1 MDHEN and CDR2 SYDVKM. With V trimmed by 8 bases and J by 5 bases, 11 bases remained unmatched. The CDR3 sequence is 15 residues long. The CDR3 DNA sequence: TGTGCCAGCGCCCCCCCGGGACAGGAAAACAATGAGCAGTTCTTC. Its protein is CASAPPGQENNEQFF.

A few counts support this clonotype. J is TRBJ1-2 and V is TRBV6-1; D might be TRBD1 (5 bases). V lost 7 bases to trimming and J lost 4 bases, with 19 bases between them. This CDR3 comprises 15 residues. Germline V gene lookup returns CDR1 MNHNS and CDR2 SASEGT. The chain's CDR3 is CASTQVGGKGYGYTF. The CDR3, as DNA: TGTGCCAGCACTCAAGTGGGGGGTAAAGGCTATGGCTACACCTTC.

The chain has TRBV23-1 and TRBJ2-7; 13 bases match TRBD2. TRBV23-1 is an open reading frame whose function is uncertain. The CDR3 runs to 18 residues. V gave up 10 bases and J gave up 3 bases; unmatched junction bases: 18. The CDR3 loop reads CANSQGEGLAGVHYEQYF. CDR3 DNA: TGCGCCAACTCACAGGGGGAAGGACTAGCGGGAGTGCACTACGAGCAGTACTTC.

The sample holds many counts of this clonotype. CDR3 in DNA: TGTGCCAGCAGTGAAGTACGGACAGCCCCGACCCAGTACTTC. Residues: CASSEVRTAPTQYF. The gene calls are TRBV6-1 and TRBJ2-5; possible D gene TRBD1, 6 bases. Trimming stripped 1 base from V and 7 bases from J, with 13 bases between. Germline lookup yields CDR1 MNHNS and CDR2 SASEGT. The CDR3 is 14 amino acids.

This clonotype appeared a few times. The chain links TRBV7-8 to TRBJ2-3; D is perhaps TRBD1 (5 bases). This CDR3 has 16 residues. Germline values: CDR1 SGHVS, CDR2 FQNEAQ. Trimming left V 1 base short and J 3 bases short, with 14 bases between. The CDR3 coding sequence is TGTGCCAGCAGCTTAGGTCAGGGCAGTTGGACAGATACGCAGTATTTT. Its protein product is CASSLGQGSWTDTQYF.

Comment on this clonotype: Mismatch with germline at one junction end may stem from a read error. This chain joins TRBV12-3 or TRBV12-4 and TRBJ1-5; tentatively, D is TRBD1 (6 bases). The CDR3 sequence is 17 residues long. As DNA, the CDR3 is TGTACCAGCAGTTTATGGTTGGGGGCGGCGGGCAATCAGCCCCAGCATTTT. Encoded protein: CTSSLWLGAAGNQPQHF.

This chain links TRBV6-1 with TRBJ2-3; D not resolved. Germline lookup yields CDR1 MNHNS and CDR2 SASEGT. Trimming cost V 7 bases and J 0 bases, with 8 bases left between them. The CDR3 runs 13 residues. The CDR3 coding sequence is TGTGCCAGCATACTACGGAGCACAGATACGCAGTATTTT. This gives the protein CASILRSTDTQYF.

On this clonotype: A much larger clone differs by one base, so this may be a read error. This CDR3 reads CATRDREHNERFF. The CDR3 region has the DNA TGCGCCACCCGGGACAGGGAGCACAATGAGCGGTTCTTC. The chain is built from TRBV5-1 and TRBJ2-1; 9 bases line up with TRBD1. CDR3 length: 13 amino acids. Germline V gives CDR1 SGHRS, CDR2 YFSETQ.

This clonotype was recorded many times. The CDR3 spells CAISSPDLPSTDTQYF. The DNA of the CDR3 is TGTGCCATCAGTTCCCCTGACCTCCCAAGCACAGATACGCAGTATTTT. The chain joins TRBV10-3 to TRBJ2-3; D unclear. The germline CDR1 and CDR2 sequences are ENHRY and SYGVKD. V lost 5 bases and J 0 bases, leaving 15 bases between the germline ends. The CDR3 consists of 16 residues.

The rearrangement links TRBV27 to TRBJ2-1; D may correspond to TRBD1 or TRBD2 (5 bases each). CDR3 length: 15 amino acids. Trimming cost V 4 bases and J 4 bases, with 14 bases left between them. The germline V gene has CDR1 MNHEY and CDR2 SMNVEV (reference sequence). In DNA, the CDR3 is TGTGCCAGCAGTTCCGCGAGGGGTGAATACAATGAGCAGTTCTTC. This encodes CASSSARGEYNEQFF.

The chain combines TRBV5-1 with TRBJ2-7; 8 nucleotides align to TRBD2. J gave up 7 bases and V 2 bases, and 5 bases lay outside the gene matches. The CDR3 consists of 13 residues. Germline V CDR1 and CDR2: SGHRS, YFSETQ. The CDR3 DNA sequence: TGCGCCAGCAGCTTCCCCGGGACTAGAGAGCAGTACTTC. It translates to CASSFPGTREQYF.

A few counts support this clonotype. The rearrangement uses TRBV9 and TRBJ1-1; TRBD1 aligns across 8 bases. The CDR3 extends over 14 amino acids. The V gene's germline CDR1 is SGDLS and CDR2 YYNGEE. J lost 1 base, V lost 2 bases, and 1 base had no gene match. Here the CDR3 reads CASSVGTGNTEAFF. The CDR3 DNA follows: TGTGCCAGCAGCGTGGGGACAGGGAACACTGAAGCTTTCTTT.

The chain combines TRBV2 with TRBJ2-7; D possibly matches TRBD1 or TRBD2 (6 bases each). The germline V gene has CDR1 SNHLY and CDR2 FYNNEI. The germline V and J ends were trimmed by 5 bases and 1 base, with 12 bases remaining between them. The CDR3 extends over 14 amino acids. The CDR3 coding sequence is TGTGCCAGCAGTAGGGGGGATGGTTCCTACGAGCAGTACTTC. Protein product: CASSRGDGSYEQYF.